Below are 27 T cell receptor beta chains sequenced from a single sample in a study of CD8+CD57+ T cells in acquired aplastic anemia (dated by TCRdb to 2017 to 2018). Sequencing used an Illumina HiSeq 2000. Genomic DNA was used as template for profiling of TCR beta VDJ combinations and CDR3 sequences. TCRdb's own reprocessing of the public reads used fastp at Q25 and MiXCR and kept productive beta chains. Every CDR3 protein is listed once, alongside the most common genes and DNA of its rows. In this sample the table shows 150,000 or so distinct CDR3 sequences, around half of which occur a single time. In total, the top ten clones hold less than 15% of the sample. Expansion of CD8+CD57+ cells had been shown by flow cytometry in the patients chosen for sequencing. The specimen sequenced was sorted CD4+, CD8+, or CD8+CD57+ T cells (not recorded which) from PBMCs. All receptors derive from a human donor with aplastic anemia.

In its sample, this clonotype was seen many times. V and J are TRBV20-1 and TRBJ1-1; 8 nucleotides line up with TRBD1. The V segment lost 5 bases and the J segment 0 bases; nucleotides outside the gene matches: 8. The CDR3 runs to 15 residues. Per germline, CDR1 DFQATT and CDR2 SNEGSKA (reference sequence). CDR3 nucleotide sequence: TGCAGTGCTCTTGATCCGGGACAGGTGAACACTGAAGCTTTCTTT. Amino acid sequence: CSALDPGQVNTEAFF.

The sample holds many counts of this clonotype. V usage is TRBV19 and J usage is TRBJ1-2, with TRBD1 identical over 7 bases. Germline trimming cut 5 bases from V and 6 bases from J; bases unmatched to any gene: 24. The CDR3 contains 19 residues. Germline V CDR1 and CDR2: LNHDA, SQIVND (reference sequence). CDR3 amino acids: CASSDRRRDRTAYSHGYTF. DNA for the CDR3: TGTGCCAGTAGTGACCGGCGGAGGGACAGAACCGCATATTCCCATGGCTACACCTTC.

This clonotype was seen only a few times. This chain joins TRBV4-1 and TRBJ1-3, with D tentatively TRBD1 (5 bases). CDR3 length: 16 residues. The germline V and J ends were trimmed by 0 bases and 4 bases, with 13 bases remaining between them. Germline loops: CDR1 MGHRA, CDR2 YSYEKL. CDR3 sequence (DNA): TGCGCCAGCAGCCAAGATTCAGAAGGACAAGGAAACACCATATATTTT. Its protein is CASSQDSEGQGNTIYF.

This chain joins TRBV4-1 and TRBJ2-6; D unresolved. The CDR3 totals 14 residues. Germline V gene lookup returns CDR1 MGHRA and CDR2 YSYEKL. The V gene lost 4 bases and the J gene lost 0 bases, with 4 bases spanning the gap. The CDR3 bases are TGCGCCAGCAGCCGAGACTCTGGGGCCAACGTCCTGACTTTC. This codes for CASSRDSGANVLTF.

The CDR3 loop reads CASSFRENQPQHF. The CDR3 DNA is TGTGCCAGCAGCTTCCGGGAGAATCAGCCCCAGCATTTT. The chain links TRBV7-2 to TRBJ1-5; D is ambiguous. Trimming left V 3 bases short and J 4 bases short, with 7 bases between. Germline CDR1 reads SGHTA; CDR2 reads FQGNSA. The CDR3 has 13 amino acids.

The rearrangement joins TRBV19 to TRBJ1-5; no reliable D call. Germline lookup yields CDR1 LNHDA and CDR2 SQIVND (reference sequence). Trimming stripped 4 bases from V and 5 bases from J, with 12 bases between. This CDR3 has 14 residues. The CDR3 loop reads CASSTRPLDQPQHF. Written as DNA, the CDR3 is TGTGCCAGTAGTACCCGACCCCTAGATCAGCCCCAGCATTTT.

DNA of the CDR3: TGTGCCAGCAGCTTAGGGTCAGGGGAGCAGCCCCAGCATTTT. Translation gives CASSLGSGEQPQHF. The chain employs TRBV7-8 and TRBJ1-5, with D possibly TRBD1 on 6 matching bases. The CDR3 runs 14 residues. V was pared by 1 base and J by 7 bases, with 11 bases between. Germline CDR1 is SGHVS and CDR2 is FQNEAQ.

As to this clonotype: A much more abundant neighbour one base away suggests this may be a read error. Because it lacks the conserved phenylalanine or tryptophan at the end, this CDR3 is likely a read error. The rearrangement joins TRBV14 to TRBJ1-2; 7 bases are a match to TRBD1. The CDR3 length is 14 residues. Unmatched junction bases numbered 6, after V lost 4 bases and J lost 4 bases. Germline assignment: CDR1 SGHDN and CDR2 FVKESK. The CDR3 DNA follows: TGTGCCAGCAGCCGATGGGGACAGACCTATGGCTACACCCTC. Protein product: CASSRWGQTYGYTL.

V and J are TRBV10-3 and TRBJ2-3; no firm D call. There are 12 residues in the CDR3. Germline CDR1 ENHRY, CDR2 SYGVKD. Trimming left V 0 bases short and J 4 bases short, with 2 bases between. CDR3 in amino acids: CAISESSDTQYF. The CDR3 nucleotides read TGTGCCATCAGTGAGTCGTCAGATACGCAGTATTTT.

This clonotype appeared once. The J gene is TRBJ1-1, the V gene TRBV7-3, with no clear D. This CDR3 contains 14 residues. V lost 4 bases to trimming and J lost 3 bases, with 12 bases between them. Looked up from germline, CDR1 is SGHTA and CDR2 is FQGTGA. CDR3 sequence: CASSSSHGDTEAFF. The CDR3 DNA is TGTGCCAGCAGCTCCTCGCACGGCGACACTGAAGCTTTCTTT.

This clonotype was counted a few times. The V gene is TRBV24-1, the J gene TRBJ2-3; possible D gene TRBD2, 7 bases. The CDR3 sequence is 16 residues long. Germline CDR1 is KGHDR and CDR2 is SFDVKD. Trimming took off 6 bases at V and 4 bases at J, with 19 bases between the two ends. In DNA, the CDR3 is TGTGCCACCAGTCCTTCACGCGGGGGCAGGTCAGATACGCAGTATTTT. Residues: CATSPSRGGRSDTQYF.

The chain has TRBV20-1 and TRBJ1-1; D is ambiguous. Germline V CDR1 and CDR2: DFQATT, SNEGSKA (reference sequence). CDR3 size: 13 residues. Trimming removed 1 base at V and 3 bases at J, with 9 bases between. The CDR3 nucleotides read TGCAGTGCTAGAGGGGCAGTGGACACTGAAGCTTTCTTT. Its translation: CSARGAVDTEAFF.

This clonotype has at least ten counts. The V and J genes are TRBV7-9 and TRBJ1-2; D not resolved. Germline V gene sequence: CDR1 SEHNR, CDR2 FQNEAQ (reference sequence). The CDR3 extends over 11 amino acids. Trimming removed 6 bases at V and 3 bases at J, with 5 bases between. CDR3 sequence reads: CASSDDYGYTF. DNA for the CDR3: TGTGCCAGCAGTGACGACTATGGCTACACCTTC. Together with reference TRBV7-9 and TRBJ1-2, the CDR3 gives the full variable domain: DTGVSQNPRHKITKRGQNVTFRCDPISEHNRLYWYRQTLGQGPEFLTYFQNEAQLEKSRLLSDRFSAERPKGSFSTLEIQRTEQGDSAMYLCASSDDYGYTFGSGTRLTVV.

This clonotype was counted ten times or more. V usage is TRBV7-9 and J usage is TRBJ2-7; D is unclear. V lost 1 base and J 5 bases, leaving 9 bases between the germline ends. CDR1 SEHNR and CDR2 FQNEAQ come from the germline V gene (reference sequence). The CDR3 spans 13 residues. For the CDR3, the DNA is TGTGCCAGCAGCTTAGTTTTTAGGGACGAGCAGTACTTC. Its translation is CASSLVFRDEQYF. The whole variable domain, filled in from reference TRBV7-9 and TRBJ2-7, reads DTGVSQNPRHKITKRGQNVTFRCDPISEHNRLYWYRQTLGQGPEFLTYFQNEAQLEKSRLLSDRFSAERPKGSFSTLEIQRTEQGDSAMYLCASSLVFRDEQYFGPGTRLTVT.

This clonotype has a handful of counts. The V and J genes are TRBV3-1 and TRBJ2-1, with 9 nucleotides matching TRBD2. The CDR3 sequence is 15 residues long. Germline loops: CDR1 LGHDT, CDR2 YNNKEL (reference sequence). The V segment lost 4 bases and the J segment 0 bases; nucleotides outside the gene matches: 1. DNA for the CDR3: TGTGCCAGCAGCCCGGGACTAGCCTCCTACAATGAGCAGTTCTTC. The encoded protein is CASSPGLASYNEQFF.

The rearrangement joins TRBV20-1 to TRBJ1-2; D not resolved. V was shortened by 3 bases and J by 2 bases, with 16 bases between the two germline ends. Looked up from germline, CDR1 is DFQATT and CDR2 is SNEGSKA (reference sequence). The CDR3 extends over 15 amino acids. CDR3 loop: CSASYVQWANYGYTF. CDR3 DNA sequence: TGCAGTGCTAGCTATGTTCAGTGGGCCAACTATGGCTACACCTTC.

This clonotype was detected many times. In DNA form, the CDR3 reads TGTGCCAGTAGTATCCTGACAGGGTGGTATGGCTACACCTTC. The encoded protein is CASSILTGWYGYTF. V usage is TRBV19 and J usage is TRBJ1-2, with 7 positions matching TRBD1. The CDR3 extends over 14 amino acids. Germline V gene lookup returns CDR1 LNHDA and CDR2 SQIVND (reference sequence). V shed 3 bases, J shed 5 bases, and the junction held 6 bases outside the gene matches. Together with reference TRBV19 and TRBJ1-2, the CDR3 gives the full variable domain: DGGITQSPKYLFRKEGQNVTLSCEQNLNHDAMYWYRQDPGQGLRLIYYSQIVNDFQKGDIAEGYSVSREKKESFPLTVTSAQKNPTAFYLCASSILTGWYGYTFGSGTRLTVV.

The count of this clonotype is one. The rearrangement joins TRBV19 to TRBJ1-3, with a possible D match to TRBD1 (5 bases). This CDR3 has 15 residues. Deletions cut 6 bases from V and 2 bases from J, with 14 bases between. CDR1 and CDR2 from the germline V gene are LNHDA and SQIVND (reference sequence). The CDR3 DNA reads TGTGCCAGTAGCCCAGGGTTCGCGACTGGAAACACCATATATTTT. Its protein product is CASSPGFATGNTIYF.

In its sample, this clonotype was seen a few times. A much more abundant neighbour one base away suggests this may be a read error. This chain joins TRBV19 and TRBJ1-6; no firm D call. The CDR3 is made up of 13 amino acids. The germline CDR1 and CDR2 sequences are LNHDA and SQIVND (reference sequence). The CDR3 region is CAGSRSRNSPLHF. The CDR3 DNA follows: TGTGCCGGTAGTCGGTCACGTAATTCACCCCTCCACTTT.

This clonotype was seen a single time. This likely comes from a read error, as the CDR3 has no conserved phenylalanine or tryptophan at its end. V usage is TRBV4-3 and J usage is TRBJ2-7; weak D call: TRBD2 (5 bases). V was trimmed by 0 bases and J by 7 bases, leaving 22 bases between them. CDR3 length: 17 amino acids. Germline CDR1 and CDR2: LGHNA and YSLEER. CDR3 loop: CASSQDPSRGSGNEQYL. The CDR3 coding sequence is TGCGCCAGCAGCCAAGATCCCTCCCGAGGGTCGGGAAATGAGCAGTACCTC.

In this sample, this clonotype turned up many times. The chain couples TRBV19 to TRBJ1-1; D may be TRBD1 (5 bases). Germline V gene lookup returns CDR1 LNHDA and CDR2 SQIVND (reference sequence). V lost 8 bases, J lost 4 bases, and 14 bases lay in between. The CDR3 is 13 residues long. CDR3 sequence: CASGLGGSTEAFF. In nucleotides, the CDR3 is TGTGCCAGTGGCCTTGGGGGATCCACTGAAGCTTTCTTT.

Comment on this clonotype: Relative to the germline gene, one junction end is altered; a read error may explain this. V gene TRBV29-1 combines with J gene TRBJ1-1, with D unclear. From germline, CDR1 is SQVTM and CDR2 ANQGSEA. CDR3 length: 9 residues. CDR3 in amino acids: CSVGSQALF. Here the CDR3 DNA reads TGCAGCGTTGGATCCCAAGCTCTCTTT. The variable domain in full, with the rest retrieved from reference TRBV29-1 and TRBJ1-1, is SAVISQKPSRDICQRGTSLTIQCQVDSQVTMMFWYRQQPGQSLTLIATANQGSEATYESGFVIDKFPISRPNLTFSTLTVSNMSPEDSSIYLCSVGSQALFGQGTRLTVV.

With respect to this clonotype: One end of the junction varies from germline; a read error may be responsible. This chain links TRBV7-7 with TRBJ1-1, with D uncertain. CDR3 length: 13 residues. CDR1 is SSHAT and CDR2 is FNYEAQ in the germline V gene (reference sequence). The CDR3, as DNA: TGTGCCAGCAGCTTTACACTGAACACTGACGCTTTCTTT. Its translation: CASSFTLNTDAFF.

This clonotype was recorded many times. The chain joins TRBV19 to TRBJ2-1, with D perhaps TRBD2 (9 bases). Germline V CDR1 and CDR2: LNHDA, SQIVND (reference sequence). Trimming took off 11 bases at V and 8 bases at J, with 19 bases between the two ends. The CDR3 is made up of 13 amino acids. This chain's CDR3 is CAAGGGGADEQFF. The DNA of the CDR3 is TGTGCCGCAGGGGGCGGGGGGGCCGATGAGCAGTTCTTC.

CDR3 coding DNA: TGTGCCACCAGTGATTTGGTTGGACTAGATGGGCGAGAGACCCAGTACTTC. Its protein is CATSDLVGLDGRETQYF. The rearrangement uses TRBV24-1 and TRBJ2-5; 7 positions agree with TRBD2. Germline V gene lookup returns CDR1 KGHDR and CDR2 SFDVKD. CDR3 length: 17 amino acids. Unmatched junction bases numbered 10, after V lost 0 bases and J lost 4 bases.

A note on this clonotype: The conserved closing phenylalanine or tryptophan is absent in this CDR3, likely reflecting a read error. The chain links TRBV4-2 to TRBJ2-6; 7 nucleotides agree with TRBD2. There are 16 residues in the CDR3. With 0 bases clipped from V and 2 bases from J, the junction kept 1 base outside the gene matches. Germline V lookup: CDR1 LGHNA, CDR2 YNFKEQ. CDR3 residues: CASSQDAGAGANVLTS. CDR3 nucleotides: TGTGCCAGCAGCCAAGATGCGGGAGCTGGGGCCAACGTCCTGACTTCC.

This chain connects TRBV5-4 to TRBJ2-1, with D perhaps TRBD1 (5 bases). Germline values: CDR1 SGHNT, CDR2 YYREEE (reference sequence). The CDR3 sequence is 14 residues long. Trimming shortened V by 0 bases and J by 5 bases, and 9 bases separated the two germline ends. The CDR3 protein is CASSLGVRDNEQFF. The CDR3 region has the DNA TGTGCCAGCAGCTTGGGGGTCAGGGACAATGAGCAGTTCTTC.